This is a list of T cell receptor beta chains from one sample in a study of neurological immune-mediated disorders. MiXCR was run by TCRdb on the 5' RACE reads, yielding one entry per CDR3 protein. Of about 80,000 distinct CDR3 sequences listed, nearly 6% were seen once; the top ten hold roughly 7.3%. The sequencing sample was made of PBMCs. These receptors all come from a woman aged 55-69 years with multiple sclerosis. Each CDR3 is given with its conserved first and last residue.

v_call	j_call	cdr3_aa
TRBV5-1	TRBJ2-1	CASSLPSGGAREQFF
TRBV7-9	TRBJ1-2	CASSLETGTYGYTF
TRBV18	TRBJ2-3	CASSATAGTDTQYF
TRBV5-1	TRBJ2-7	CASSQDTLSSYEQYF
TRBV7-2	TRBJ1-4	CASSLQGGNEKLFF
TRBV20-1	TRBJ1-1	CSARDLGGYGTEAFF
TRBV29-1	TRBJ2-3	CSVGLAGGLRDTQYF
TRBV7-9	TRBJ2-2	CASSSDGATNTGELFF
TRBV12-3/TRBV12-4	TRBJ1-1	CASSLAGGGAEAFF
TRBV20-1	TRBJ2-2	CSARRTRDTGELFF
TRBV3-1	TRBJ2-5	CASSQGTLETQYF
TRBV20-1	TRBJ1-2	CSASVDLTHYGYTF
TRBV7-9	TRBJ2-1	CASSLGGLGRDHNEQFF
TRBV7-2	TRBJ2-1	CASSLAGRYNEQFF
TRBV15	TRBJ2-2	CATSRAGEGTGELFF
TRBV9	TRBJ2-1	CASSGPSGGPTDEQFF
TRBV5-1	TRBJ2-1	CASSLKARNNEQFF
TRBV5-6	TRBJ2-1	CASRRRVGTVDEQFF
TRBV28	TRBJ2-7	CASSLGRAYEQYF
TRBV5-1	TRBJ1-2	CASSLVATAGTYTF
TRBV15	TRBJ2-2	CATSTSGGRNTGELFF
TRBV20-1	TRBJ2-2	CSARRDTSTGELFF
TRBV12-3/TRBV12-4	TRBJ1-4	CASIMDRDEKLFF
TRBV12-3/TRBV12-4	TRBJ1-2	CASSLTRQGSGYGYTF
TRBV5-5	TRBJ2-7	CASSLDAITSEQYF
TRBV20-1	TRBJ2-7	CSARDPRDGPYEQYF